The T cell receptor (beta chain) under discussion was sequenced for a study of radiotherapy plus CTLA-4 blockade in lung cancer. As for the study in general: Objective responses emerged in about 20% of patients, and roughly 28% attained disease control.

Looked up from germline, CDR1 is SGDLS and CDR2 is YYNGEE. The CDR3 covers 19 residues. The V and J ends lost 0 bases and 2 bases respectively, with 21 bases between them. About this clone: Its antigen is not identified.

With ipilimumab providing CTLA-4 blockade, focal radiation was administered to patients who had chemo-refractory metastatic non-small-cell lung cancer. This table comes from immunoSEQ multiplex PCR, and its TCRdb copy is limited to in-frame clones, with some not included. The table lists about 80,000 clones, under 90% of them singletons. Broader study findings: Tumor-origin TCR clones grew in blood after radiotherapy plus ipilimumab. Response was reportedly best predicted by early blood T cell clone dynamics, with interferon-beta.

This chain connects TRBV9 to TRBJ2-1, with TRBD2 as a possible D gene (6 bases). Sequencing was performed on peripheral blood, taken from a patient treated with radiotherapy plus ipilimumab. This sequence originates from a human donor with non-small cell lung cancer who had stable disease on radiotherapy plus ipilimumab. In nucleotides, the CDR3 is TGTGCCAGCAGCGTAGCCGCGGTGGAGGTTAGCGGACCCTACAATGAGCAGTTCTTC. Translating it yields CASSVAAVEVSGPYNEQFF.